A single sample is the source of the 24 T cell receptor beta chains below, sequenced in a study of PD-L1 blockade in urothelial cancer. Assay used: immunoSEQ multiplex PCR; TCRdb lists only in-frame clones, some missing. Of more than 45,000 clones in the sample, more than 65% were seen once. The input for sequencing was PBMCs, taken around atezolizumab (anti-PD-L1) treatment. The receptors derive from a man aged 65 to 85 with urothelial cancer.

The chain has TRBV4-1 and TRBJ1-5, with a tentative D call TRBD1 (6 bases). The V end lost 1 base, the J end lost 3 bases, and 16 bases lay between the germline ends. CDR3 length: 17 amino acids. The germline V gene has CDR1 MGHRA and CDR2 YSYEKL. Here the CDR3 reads CASSQVLGTGYNQPQHF. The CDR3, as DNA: TGCGCCAGCAGCCAAGTATTGGGAACAGGGTACAATCAGCCCCAGCATTTT.

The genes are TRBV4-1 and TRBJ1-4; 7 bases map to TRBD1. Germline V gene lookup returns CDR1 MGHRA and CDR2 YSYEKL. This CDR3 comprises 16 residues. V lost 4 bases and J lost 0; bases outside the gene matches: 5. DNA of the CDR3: TGCGCCAGCAGCCCGGGACAGAATCCAACTAATGAAAAACTGTTTTTT. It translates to CASSPGQNPTNEKLFF.

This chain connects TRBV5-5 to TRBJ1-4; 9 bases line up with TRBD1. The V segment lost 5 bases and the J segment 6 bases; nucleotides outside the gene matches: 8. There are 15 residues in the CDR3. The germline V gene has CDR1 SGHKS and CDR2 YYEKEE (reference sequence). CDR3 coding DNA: TGTGCCAGCAGTTACCAGACAGGGGGTGATGAAAAACTGTTTTTT. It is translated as CASSYQTGGDEKLFF.

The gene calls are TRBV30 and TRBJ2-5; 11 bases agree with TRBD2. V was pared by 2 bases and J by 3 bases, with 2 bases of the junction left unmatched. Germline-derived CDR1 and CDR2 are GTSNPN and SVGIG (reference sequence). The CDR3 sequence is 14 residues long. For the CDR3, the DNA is TGTGCCTGGAGTCTGGGACTAGCGGAAGAGACCCAGTACTTC. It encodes CAWSLGLAEETQYF.

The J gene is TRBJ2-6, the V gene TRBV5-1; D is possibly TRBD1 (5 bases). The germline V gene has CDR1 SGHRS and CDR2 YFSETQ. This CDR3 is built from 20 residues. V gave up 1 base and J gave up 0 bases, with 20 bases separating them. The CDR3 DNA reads TGCGCCAGCAGCTTGCTCTCCGGTGGGGCCGCCAGCTCTGGGGCCAACGTCCTGACTTTC. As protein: CASSLLSGGAASSGANVLTF.

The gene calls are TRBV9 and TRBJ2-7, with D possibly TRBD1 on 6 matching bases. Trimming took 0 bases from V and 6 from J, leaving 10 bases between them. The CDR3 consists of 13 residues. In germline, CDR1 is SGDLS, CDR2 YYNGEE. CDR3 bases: TGTGCCAGCAGCGTAGCAGGGGAACGCGAGCAGTACTTC. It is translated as CASSVAGEREQYF.

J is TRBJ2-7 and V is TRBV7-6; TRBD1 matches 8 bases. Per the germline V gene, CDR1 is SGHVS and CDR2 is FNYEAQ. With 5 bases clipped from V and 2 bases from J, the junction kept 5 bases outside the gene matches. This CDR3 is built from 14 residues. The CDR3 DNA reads TGTGCCAGCAGCCCAGGGACAGGCCCCTACGAGCAGTACTTC. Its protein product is CASSPGTGPYEQYF.

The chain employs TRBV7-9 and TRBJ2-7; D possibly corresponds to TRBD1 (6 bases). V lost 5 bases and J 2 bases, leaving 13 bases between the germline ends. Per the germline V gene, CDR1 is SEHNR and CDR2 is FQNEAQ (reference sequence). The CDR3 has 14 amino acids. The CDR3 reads CASSQEDSTYEQYF. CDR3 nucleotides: TGTGCCAGCAGCCAAGAGGACAGCACCTACGAGCAGTACTTC.

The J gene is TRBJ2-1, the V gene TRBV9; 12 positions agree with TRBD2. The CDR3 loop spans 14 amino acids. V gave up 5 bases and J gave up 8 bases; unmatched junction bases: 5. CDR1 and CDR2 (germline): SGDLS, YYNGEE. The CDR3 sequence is CASSRLAGVDEQFF. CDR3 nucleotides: TGTGCCAGCAGTCGACTAGCGGGAGTGGATGAGCAGTTCTTC.

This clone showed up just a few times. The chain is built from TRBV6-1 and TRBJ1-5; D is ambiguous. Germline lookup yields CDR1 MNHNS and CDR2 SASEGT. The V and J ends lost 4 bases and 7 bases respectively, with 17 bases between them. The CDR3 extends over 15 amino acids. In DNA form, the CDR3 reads TGTGCCAGCAGTGCCACAAGGGTATCGGGGCAGCCCCAGCATTTT. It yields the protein CASSATRVSGQPQHF.

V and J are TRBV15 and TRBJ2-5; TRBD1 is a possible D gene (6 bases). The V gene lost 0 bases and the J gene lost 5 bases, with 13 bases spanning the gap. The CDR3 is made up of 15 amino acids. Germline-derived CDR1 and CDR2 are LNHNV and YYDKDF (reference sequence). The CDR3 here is CATSRDARGGETQYF. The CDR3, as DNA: TGTGCCACCAGCAGAGATGCAAGAGGGGGTGAGACCCAGTACTTC.

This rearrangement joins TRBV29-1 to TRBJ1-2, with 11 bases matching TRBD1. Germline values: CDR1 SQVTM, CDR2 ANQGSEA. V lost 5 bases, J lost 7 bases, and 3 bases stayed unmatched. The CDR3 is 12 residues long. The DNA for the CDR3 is TGCAGCGTTTCGGACAGGGGGCTTGGCTACACCTTC. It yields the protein CSVSDRGLGYTF. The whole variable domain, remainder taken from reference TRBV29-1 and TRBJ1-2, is SAVISQKPSRDICQRGTSLTIQCQVDSQVTMMFWYRQQPGQSLTLIATANQGSEATYESGFVIDKFPISRPNLTFSTLTVSNMSPEDSSIYLCSVSDRGLGYTFGSGTRLTVV.

This chain's CDR3 is CASSQQGIGNQPQHF. As DNA, the CDR3 is TGTGCCAGCAGTCAACAGGGGATTGGTAATCAGCCCCAGCATTTT. The chain combines TRBV27 with TRBJ1-5, with 7 bases lining up with TRBD1. V was clipped by 5 bases and J by 4 bases; unmatched bases: 8. Per germline, CDR1 MNHEY and CDR2 SMNVEV (reference sequence). The CDR3 runs to 15 residues.

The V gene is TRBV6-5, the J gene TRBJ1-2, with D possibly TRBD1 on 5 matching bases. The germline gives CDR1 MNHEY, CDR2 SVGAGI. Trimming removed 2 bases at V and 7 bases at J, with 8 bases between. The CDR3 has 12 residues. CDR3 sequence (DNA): TGTGCCAGCAGTTACCTGGGGGGTGGCTACACCTTC. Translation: CASSYLGGGYTF.

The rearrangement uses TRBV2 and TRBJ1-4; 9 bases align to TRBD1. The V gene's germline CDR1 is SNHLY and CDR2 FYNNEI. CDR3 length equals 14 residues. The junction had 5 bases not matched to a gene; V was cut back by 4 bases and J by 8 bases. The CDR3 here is CASSVDRGTEKLFF. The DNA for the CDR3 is TGTGCCAGCAGTGTAGACAGGGGGACCGAAAAACTGTTTTTT.

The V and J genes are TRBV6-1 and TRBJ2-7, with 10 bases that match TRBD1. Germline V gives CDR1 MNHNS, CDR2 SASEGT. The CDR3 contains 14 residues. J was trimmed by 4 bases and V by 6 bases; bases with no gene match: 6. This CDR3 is CASSGDRGPYEQYF. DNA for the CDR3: TGTGCCAGCAGCGGAGACAGGGGGCCGTACGAGCAGTACTTC.

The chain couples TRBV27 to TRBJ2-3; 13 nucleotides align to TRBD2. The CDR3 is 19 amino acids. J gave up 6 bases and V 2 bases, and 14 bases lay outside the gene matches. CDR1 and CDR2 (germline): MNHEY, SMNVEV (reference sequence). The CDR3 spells CASSLNPLGLAGVGDTQYF. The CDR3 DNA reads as TGTGCCAGCAGTTTAAACCCTCTCGGACTAGCGGGAGTAGGCGATACGCAGTATTTT.

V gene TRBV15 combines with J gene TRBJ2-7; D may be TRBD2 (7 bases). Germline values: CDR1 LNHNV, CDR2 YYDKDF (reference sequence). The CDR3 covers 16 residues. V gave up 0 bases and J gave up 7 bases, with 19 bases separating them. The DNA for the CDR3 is TGTGCCACCAGCAGAGATTCGGCCACAGGGAGGGAAGAGCAGTACTTC. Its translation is CATSRDSATGREEQYF.

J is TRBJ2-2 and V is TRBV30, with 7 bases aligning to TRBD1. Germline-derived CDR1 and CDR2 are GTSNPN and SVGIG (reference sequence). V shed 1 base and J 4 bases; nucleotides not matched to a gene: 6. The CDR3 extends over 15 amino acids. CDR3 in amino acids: CAWSGDSLFTGELFF. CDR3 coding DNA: TGTGCCTGGAGTGGGGACAGTCTATTCACCGGGGAGCTGTTTTTT.

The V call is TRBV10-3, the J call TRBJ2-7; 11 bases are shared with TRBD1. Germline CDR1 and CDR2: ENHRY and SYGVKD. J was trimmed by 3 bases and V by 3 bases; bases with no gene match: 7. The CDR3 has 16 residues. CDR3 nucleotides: TGTGCCATCAGTGACTCCGGGACAGGGGGTTTCTACGAGCAGTACTTC. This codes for CAISDSGTGGFYEQYF.

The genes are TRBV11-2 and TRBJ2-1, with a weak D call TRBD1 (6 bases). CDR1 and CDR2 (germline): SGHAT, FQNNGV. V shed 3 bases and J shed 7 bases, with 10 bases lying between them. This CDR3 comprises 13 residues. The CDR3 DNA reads TGTGCCAGCAGCTTGCTGAGGGGGAATGAGCAGTTCTTC. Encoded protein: CASSLLRGNEQFF. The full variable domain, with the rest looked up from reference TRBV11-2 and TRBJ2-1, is EAGVAQSPRYKIIEKRQSVAFWCNPISGHATLYWYQQILGQGPKLLIQFQNNGVVDDSQLPKDRFSAERLKGVDSTLKIQPAKLEDSAVYLCASSLLRGNEQFFGPGTRLTVL.

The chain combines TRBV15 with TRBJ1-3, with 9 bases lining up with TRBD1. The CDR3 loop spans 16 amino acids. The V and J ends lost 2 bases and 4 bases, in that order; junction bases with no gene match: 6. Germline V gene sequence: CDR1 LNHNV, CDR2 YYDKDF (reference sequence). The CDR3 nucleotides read TGTGCCACCAGCAGACCCACAGGGGGCGGAGGAAACACCATATATTTT. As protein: CATSRPTGGGGNTIYF. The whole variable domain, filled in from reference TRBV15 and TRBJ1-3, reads DAMVIQNPRYQVTQFGKPVTLSCSQTLNHNVMYWYQQKSSQAPKLLFHYYDKDFNNEADTPDNFQSRRPNTSFCFLDIRSPGLGDTAMYLCATSRPTGGGGNTIYFGEGSWLTVV.

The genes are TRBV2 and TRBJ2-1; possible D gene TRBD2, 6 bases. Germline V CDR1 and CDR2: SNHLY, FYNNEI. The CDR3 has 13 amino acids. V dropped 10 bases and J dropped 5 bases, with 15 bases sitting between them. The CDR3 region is CATSEVADNEQFF. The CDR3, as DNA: TGTGCCACGTCGGAGGTAGCGGACAATGAGCAGTTCTTC.

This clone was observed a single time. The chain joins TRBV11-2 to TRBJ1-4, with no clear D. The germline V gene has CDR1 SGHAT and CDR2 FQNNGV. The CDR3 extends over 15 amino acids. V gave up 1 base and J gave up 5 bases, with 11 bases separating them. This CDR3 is CASSLVSGINEKLFF. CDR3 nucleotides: TGTGCCAGCAGCTTAGTCTCCGGGATCAATGAAAAACTGTTTTTT.